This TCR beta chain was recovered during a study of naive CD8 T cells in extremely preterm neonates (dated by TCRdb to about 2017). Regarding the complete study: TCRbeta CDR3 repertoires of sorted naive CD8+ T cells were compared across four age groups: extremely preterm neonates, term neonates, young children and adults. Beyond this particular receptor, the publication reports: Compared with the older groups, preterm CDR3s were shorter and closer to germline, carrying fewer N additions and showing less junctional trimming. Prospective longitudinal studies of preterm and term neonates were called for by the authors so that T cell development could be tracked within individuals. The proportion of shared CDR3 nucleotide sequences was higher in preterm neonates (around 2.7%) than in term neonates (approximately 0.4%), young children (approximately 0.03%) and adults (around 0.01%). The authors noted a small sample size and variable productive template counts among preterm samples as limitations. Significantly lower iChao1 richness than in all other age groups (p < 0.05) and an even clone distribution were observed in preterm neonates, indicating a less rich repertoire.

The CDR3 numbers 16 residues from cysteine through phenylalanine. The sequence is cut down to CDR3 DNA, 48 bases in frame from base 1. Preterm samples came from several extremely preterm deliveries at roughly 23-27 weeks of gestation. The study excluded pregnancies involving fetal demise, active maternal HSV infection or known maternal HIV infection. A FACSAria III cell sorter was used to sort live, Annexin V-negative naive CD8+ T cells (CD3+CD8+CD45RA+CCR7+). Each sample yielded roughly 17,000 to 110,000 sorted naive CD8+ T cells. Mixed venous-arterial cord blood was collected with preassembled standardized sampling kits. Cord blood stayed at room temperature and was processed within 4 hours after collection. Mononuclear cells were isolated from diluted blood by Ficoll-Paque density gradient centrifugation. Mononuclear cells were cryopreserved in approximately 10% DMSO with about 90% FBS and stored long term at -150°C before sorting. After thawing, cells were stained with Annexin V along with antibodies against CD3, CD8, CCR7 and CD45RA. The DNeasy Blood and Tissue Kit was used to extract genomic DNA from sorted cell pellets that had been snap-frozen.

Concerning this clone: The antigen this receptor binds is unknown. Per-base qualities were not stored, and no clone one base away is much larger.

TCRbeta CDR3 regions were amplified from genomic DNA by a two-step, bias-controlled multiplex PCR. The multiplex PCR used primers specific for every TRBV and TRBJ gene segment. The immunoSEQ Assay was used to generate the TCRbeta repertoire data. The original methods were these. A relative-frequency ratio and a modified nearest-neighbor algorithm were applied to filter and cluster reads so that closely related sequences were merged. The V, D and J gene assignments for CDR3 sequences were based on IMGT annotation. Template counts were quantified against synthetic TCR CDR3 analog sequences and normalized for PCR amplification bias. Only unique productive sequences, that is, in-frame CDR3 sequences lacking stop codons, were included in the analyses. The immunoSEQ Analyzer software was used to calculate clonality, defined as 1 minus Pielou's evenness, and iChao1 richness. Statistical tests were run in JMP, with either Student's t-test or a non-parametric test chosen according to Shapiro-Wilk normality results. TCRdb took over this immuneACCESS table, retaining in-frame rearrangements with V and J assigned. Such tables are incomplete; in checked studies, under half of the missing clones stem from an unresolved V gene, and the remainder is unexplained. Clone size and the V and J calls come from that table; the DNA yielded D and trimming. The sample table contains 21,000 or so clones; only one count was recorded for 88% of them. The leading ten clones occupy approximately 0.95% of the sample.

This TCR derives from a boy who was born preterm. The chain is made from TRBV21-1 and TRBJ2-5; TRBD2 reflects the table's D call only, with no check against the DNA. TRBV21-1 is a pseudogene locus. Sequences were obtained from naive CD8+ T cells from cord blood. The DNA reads TGTGCCAGCAGCAAAGAAGCGGGGACTCCACAAGAGACCCAGTACTTC. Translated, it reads CASSKEAGTPQETQYF.